The next 27 T cell receptor beta chains were all read from a single sample in a study of blood T cell repertoires in COVID-19 (dated by TCRdb to about 2020). The library relied on the immunoSEQ multiplex PCR assay. This is the immuneACCESS table as TCRdb keeps it, with only in-frame sequences that have V and J called. A part of the clones is gone; compared with another copy, unresolved V genes explain less than half, and the rest is unexplained. This sample is represented by some 530,000 clones; approximately 83% of them were singletons. Together, the top ten hold about 3% of the sample. The sample consisted of peripheral blood. The receptors were gathered from a human donor in a cohort sampled during active COVID-19.

This rearrangement joins TRBV7-2 to TRBJ2-1, with 10 bases that match TRBD2. This CDR3 comprises 14 residues. Germline CDR1 is SGHTA and CDR2 is FQGNSA. J was trimmed by 7 bases and V by 6 bases; bases with no gene match: 6. This CDR3 reads CASRTSGLLNEQFF. The CDR3, as DNA: TGTGCCAGCAGGACTAGCGGGTTACTAAATGAGCAGTTCTTC.

This rearrangement joins TRBV28 to TRBJ1-2; TRBD1 might be the D (5 bases). There are 13 residues in the CDR3. Trimming stripped 5 bases from V and 5 bases from J, with 12 bases between. Germline CDR1 and CDR2: MDHEN and SYDVKM. The CDR3 sequence is CASSLGVRYGYTF. DNA for the CDR3: TGTGCCAGCAGTCTAGGGGTGCGGTATGGCTACACCTTC.

The chain employs TRBV19 and TRBJ2-1; 12 bases align to TRBD2. This CDR3 spans 14 amino acids. In germline, CDR1 is LNHDA, CDR2 SQIVND (reference sequence). With V trimmed by 5 bases and J by 8 bases, 4 bases remained unmatched. This CDR3 is CASSRRLAGDEQFF. The CDR3 DNA is TGTGCCAGTAGTCGGCGACTAGCGGGGGATGAGCAGTTCTTC.

The V gene is TRBV4-1, the J gene TRBJ1-4; 7 nucleotides agree with TRBD1. There are 18 residues in the CDR3. V lost 4 bases and J lost 5; bases outside the gene matches: 16. Germline V gene data show CDR1 as MGHRA and CDR2 as YSYEKL. CDR3 in DNA: TGCGCCAGCAGCCCTAAGCAGACAGGGCCAAGGGGGAATGAAAAACTGTTTTTT. Its protein is CASSPKQTGPRGNEKLFF.

The chain recombines TRBV7-8 with TRBJ1-5; D call uncertain. Trimming removed 5 bases at V and 0 bases at J, with 14 bases between. The CDR3 runs to 16 residues. CDR1 SGHVS and CDR2 FQNEAQ come from the germline V gene. CDR3 sequence (DNA): TGTGCCAGCAGCCACGGACTCGGTTATAGCAATCAGCCCCAGCATTTT. Translation: CASSHGLGYSNQPQHF.

The chain combines TRBV5-1 with TRBJ2-1, with 13 bases identical to TRBD2. This CDR3 region has 15 residues. J lost 6 bases, V lost 4 bases, and 4 bases had no gene match. Germline V gene sequence: CDR1 SGHRS, CDR2 YFSETQ. The CDR3 sequence is CASSLGLAGINEQFF. The CDR3 nucleotides read TGCGCCAGCAGCCTGGGACTAGCGGGAATCAATGAGCAGTTCTTC.

The CDR3 region is CASSLDLAAGSYNEQFF. The CDR3 DNA is TGTGCCAGCAGCTTGGATCTAGCGGCCGGCTCCTACAATGAGCAGTTCTTC. The chain links TRBV5-4 to TRBJ2-1; TRBD2 matches 7 bases. This CDR3 is 17 amino acids long. Germline V gene sequence: CDR1 SGHNT, CDR2 YYREEE (reference sequence). J was trimmed by 0 bases and V by 0 bases; bases with no gene match: 6.

The chain employs TRBV18 and TRBJ2-3; D might be TRBD2 (6 bases). This CDR3 comprises 16 residues. Germline loops: CDR1 KGHSH, CDR2 LQKENI. Trimming cost V 2 bases and J 3 bases, with 15 bases left between them. The DNA of the CDR3 is TGTGCCAGCTCACCAGTGCGCGGTGGAGGGACAGATACGCAGTATTTT. Amino acid sequence: CASSPVRGGGTDTQYF.

The chain combines TRBV6-4 with TRBJ2-7; 7 bases agree with TRBD2. The germline gives CDR1 MRHNA, CDR2 SNTAGT. This CDR3 is 16 amino acids long. V was clipped by 6 bases and J by 3 bases; unmatched bases: 14. DNA of the CDR3: TGTGCCAGCAGCACCCCGGGGGAGGGCGAGTTCTACGAGCAGTACTTC. Its protein product is CASSTPGEGEFYEQYF.

The V and J genes are TRBV14 and TRBJ2-1, with TRBD2 identical over 7 bases. V lost 4 bases, J lost 6 bases, and 9 bases stayed unmatched. Germline lookup yields CDR1 SGHDN and CDR2 FVKESK. The CDR3 has 15 residues. The CDR3 reads CASSLGLVGGNEQFF. For the CDR3, the DNA is TGTGCCAGCAGCCTCGGACTAGTCGGGGGCAATGAGCAGTTCTTC.

The chain joins TRBV24-1 to TRBJ2-3, with TRBD1 as a possible D gene (5 bases). Trimming shortened V by 5 bases and J by 1 base, and 12 bases separated the two germline ends. Germline CDR1 and CDR2: KGHDR and SFDVKD. The length of the CDR3 is 15 residues. CDR3 nucleotide sequence: TGTGCCACCAGTGCCGAAGAGACAGGCACAGATACGCAGTATTTT. Translated, it gives CATSAEETGTDTQYF.

This chain connects TRBV27 to TRBJ1-4; D is undetermined. This CDR3 spans 15 amino acids. Per the germline V gene, CDR1 is MNHEY and CDR2 is SMNVEV (reference sequence). V lost 6 bases to trimming and J lost 3 bases, with 14 bases between them. The CDR3 nucleotides are TGTGCCAGCAGGCCTACGCCTACCGCTAATGAAAAACTGTTTTTT. Translation gives CASRPTPTANEKLFF.

The V gene is TRBV4-2, the J gene TRBJ2-3, with 8 positions matching TRBD2. V lost 0 bases and J lost 2; bases outside the gene matches: 7. CDR1 is LGHNA and CDR2 is YNFKEQ in the germline V gene. The CDR3 is made up of 17 amino acids. For the CDR3, the DNA is TGTGCCAGCAGCCAAGATGCTGGTAGCGGGGTCACAGATACGCAGTATTTT. This translates into CASSQDAGSGVTDTQYF.

The CDR3 loop reads CAWSVGSGLTDTQYF. CDR3 nucleotide sequence: TGTGCCTGGAGTGTGGGGAGCGGCCTCACAGATACGCAGTATTTT. The chain links TRBV30 to TRBJ2-3; a weak D match, TRBD2 (5 bases). The CDR3 is 15 residues long. V was pared by 0 bases and J by 2 bases, with 12 bases between. Germline V gene data show CDR1 as GTSNPN and CDR2 as SVGIG (reference sequence). The full variable domain, rest sourced from reference TRBV30 and TRBJ2-3, is SQTIHQWPATLVQPVGSPLSLECTVEGTSNPNLYWYRQAAGRGLQLLFYSVGIGQISSEVPQNLSASRPQDRQFILSSKKLLLSDSGFYLCAWSVGSGLTDTQYFGPGTRLTVL.

The chain employs TRBV12-3 or TRBV12-4 and TRBJ2-2; no firm D call. V dropped 5 bases and J dropped 2 bases, with 3 bases sitting between them. This CDR3 region has 12 residues. CDR3 DNA sequence: TGTGCCAGCAGTCCAAACACCGGGGAGCTGTTTTTT. It yields the protein CASSPNTGELFF.

This rearrangement joins TRBV5-1 to TRBJ1-4; 10 nucleotides align to TRBD1. Looked up from germline, CDR1 is SGHRS and CDR2 is YFSETQ. The CDR3 runs to 17 residues. With V trimmed by 0 bases and J by 5 bases, 7 bases remained unmatched. The CDR3: CASSLVTGTGVNEKLFF. The CDR3 bases are TGCGCCAGCAGCTTGGTTACAGGGACAGGGGTGAATGAAAAACTGTTTTTT.

V and J are TRBV14 and TRBJ2-1; 7 bases match TRBD2. J gave up 6 bases and V 3 bases, and 8 bases lay outside the gene matches. CDR1 SGHDN and CDR2 FVKESK come from the germline V gene. The CDR3 contains 15 residues. The CDR3 region is CASSHSLWGGNEQFF. Here the CDR3 DNA reads TGTGCCAGCAGCCATTCTCTTTGGGGGGGCAATGAGCAGTTCTTC.

This chain joins TRBV2 and TRBJ2-7, with 7 bases lining up with TRBD1. The CDR3 runs to 12 residues. V dropped 4 bases and J dropped 6; count of bases not matched to a gene: 3. Germline lookup yields CDR1 SNHLY and CDR2 FYNNEI. DNA of the CDR3: TGTGCCAGCAGTGGGGACAGTCCCGAGCAGTACTTC. Protein product: CASSGDSPEQYF.

This clone was counted a single time. At the DNA level, this CDR3 is encoded by other sequences in the same sample as well. V usage is TRBV7-8 and J usage is TRBJ2-7; D might be TRBD1 (6 bases). CDR3 size: 13 residues. The V gene's germline CDR1 is SGHVS and CDR2 FQNEAQ. The germline V and J ends were trimmed by 0 bases and 3 bases, with 6 bases remaining between them. The CDR3 spells CASSLARGYEQYF. The CDR3 DNA sequence: TGTGCCAGCAGCTTAGCCAGGGGCTACGAGCAGTACTTC.

In nucleotides, the CDR3 is TGTGCCAGCTCAACAGATCGGGGGGAGACCCAGTACTTC. Translated: CASSTDRGETQYF. This chain links TRBV18 with TRBJ2-5; perhaps TRBD2 as D (6 bases). Germline CDR1 KGHSH, CDR2 LQKENI. Trimming removed 5 bases at V and 5 bases at J, with 12 bases between. The CDR3 totals 13 residues.

The J gene is TRBJ2-5, the V gene TRBV19, with TRBD1 matching 9 bases. The CDR3 runs 16 residues. J gave up 2 bases and V 5 bases, and 9 bases lay outside the gene matches. The germline CDR1 and CDR2 sequences are LNHDA and SQIVND (reference sequence). Here the CDR3 DNA reads TGTGCCAGTAGTTCTTGGACAGGGGAGAGACAAGAGACCCAGTACTTC. Its translation: CASSSWTGERQETQYF.

This clone was picked up one time. The CDR3: CASRPGQPSPLHF. The CDR3 bases are TGTGCCAGCAGACCCGGACAGCCTTCACCCCTCCACTTT. V and J are TRBV6-5 and TRBJ1-6, with a weak D call TRBD1 (6 bases). V was shortened by 6 bases and J by 9 bases, with 12 bases between the two germline ends. This CDR3 contains 13 residues. Germline CDR1 and CDR2: MNHEY and SVGAGI.

This rearrangement joins TRBV4-1 to TRBJ2-7; the D is unclear. V lost 0 bases to trimming and J lost 2 bases, with 14 bases between them. The germline V gene has CDR1 MGHRA and CDR2 YSYEKL. This CDR3 has 16 amino acids. CDR3 in DNA: TGCGCCAGCAGCCAAGATTTACAGATAAATCCCTACGAGCAGTACTTC. Residues: CASSQDLQINPYEQYF.

As DNA, the CDR3 is TGTGCCAGCAGCTTAATGGGAGCGAACACCGGGGAGCTGTTTTTT. Translation: CASSLMGANTGELFF. This rearrangement joins TRBV11-1 to TRBJ2-2, with TRBD2 as a possible D gene (5 bases). Germline V gene lookup returns CDR1 SGHAT and CDR2 FQDESV (reference sequence). This CDR3 comprises 15 residues. Trimming left V 2 bases short and J 0 bases short, with 7 bases between. Full variable domain (missing parts from reference TRBV11-1 and TRBJ2-2): EAEVAQSPRYKITEKSQAVAFWCDPISGHATLYWYRQILGQGPELLVQFQDESVVDDSQLPKDRFSAERLKGVDSTLKIQPAELGDSAMYLCASSLMGANTGELFFGEGSRLTVL.

This clone appeared once. V is TRBV2 and J is TRBJ2-5; 10 bases map to TRBD2. V shed 2 bases and J 4 bases; nucleotides not matched to a gene: 4. The germline CDR1 and CDR2 sequences are SNHLY and FYNNEI. This CDR3 is 15 amino acids long. The DNA of the CDR3 is TGTGCCAGCAGTGAACTAGCGGGAGTCGGAGAGACCCAGTACTTC. Translated: CASSELAGVGETQYF.

In nucleotides, the CDR3 is TGCGCCAGCAGCTTGGCAGGGGGCCATGGCTACACCTTC. Translated, it gives CASSLAGGHGYTF. The rearrangement joins TRBV5-1 to TRBJ1-2; TRBD1 matches at 8 bases. The length of the CDR3 is 13 residues. After removal of 0 bases from V and 6 bases from J, the junction contained 1 base not matched to a gene. Germline CDR1 is SGHRS and CDR2 is YFSETQ.

The chain recombines TRBV15 with TRBJ1-1; D remains ambiguous. Deletions cut 0 bases from V and 1 base from J, with 9 bases between. Per the germline V gene, CDR1 is LNHNV and CDR2 is YYDKDF (reference sequence). The CDR3 runs 15 residues. CDR3 sequence: CATSRDLGRNTEAFF. DNA for the CDR3: TGTGCCACCAGCAGAGATTTAGGGAGGAACACTGAAGCTTTCTTT.